This TCR beta chain was sequenced in a study of immune evolution from preneoplasia to lung adenocarcinoma. Nucleic acids came from premalignant or tumor cells enriched by macro-dissection. The V end lost 2 bases, the J end lost 2 bases, and 6 bases lay between the germline ends. The CDR3 consists of 13 residues. Germline CDR1 and CDR2: SGHAT and FQNNGV. Clones were sequenced by immunoSEQ multiplex PCR, and TCRdb holds only the in-frame ones, with some missing. The data show approximately 12,000 clones, with 86% seen just once and over 3% held by the top ten. The chain joins TRBV11-2 to TRBJ1-1; D is ambiguous. The sample comprised FFPE invasive lung adenocarcinoma tissue. The sequence came from a person aged 65 to 79 with invasive lung adenocarcinoma. For the CDR3, the DNA is TGTGCCAGCAGCTTACGGTTCAACACTGAAGCTTTCTTT. Translated, it gives CASSLRFNTEAFF.